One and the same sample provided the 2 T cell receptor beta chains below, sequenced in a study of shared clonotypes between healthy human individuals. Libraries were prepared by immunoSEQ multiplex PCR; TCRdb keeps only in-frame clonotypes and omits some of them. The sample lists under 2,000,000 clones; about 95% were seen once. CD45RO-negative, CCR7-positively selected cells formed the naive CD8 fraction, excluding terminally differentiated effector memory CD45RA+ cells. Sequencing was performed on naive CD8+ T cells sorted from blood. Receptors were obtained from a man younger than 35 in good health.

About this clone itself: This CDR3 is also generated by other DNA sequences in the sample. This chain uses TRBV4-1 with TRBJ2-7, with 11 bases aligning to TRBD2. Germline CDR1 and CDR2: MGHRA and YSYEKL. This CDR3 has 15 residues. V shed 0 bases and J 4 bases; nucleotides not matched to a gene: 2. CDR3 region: CASSQDRTSGYEQYF. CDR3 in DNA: TGCGCCAGCAGCCAAGATAGGACTAGCGGGTACGAGCAGTACTTC.

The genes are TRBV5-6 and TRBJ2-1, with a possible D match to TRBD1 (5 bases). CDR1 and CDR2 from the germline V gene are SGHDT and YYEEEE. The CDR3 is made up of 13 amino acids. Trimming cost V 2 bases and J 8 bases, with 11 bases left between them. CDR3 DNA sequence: TGTGCCAGCAGCTTAGGGGAATGGGATGAGCAGTTCTTC. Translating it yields CASSLGEWDEQFF.